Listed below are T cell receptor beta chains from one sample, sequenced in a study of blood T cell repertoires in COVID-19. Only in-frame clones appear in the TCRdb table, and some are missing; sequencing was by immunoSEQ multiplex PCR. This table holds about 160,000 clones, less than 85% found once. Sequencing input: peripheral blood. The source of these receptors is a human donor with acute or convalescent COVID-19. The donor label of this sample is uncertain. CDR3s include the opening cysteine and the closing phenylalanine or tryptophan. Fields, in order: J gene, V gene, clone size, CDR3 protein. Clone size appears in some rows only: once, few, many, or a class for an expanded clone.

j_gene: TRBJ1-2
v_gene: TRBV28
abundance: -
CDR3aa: CASSLSRDGYTF

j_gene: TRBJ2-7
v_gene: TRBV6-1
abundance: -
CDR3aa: CASSEATLLDEQYF

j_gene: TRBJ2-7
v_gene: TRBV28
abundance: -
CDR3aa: CASTNAGQGVYEQYF

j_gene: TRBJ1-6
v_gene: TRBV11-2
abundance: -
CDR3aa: CASSLDGGTNSPLHF

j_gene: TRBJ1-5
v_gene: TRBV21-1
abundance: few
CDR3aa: CASSKDSEDSNQPQHF

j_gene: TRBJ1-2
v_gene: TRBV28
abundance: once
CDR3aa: CASTYRDNYGYTF

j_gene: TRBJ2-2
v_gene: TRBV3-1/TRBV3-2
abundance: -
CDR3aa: CASSTSVTGELFF

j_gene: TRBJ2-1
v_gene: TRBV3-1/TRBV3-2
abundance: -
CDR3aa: CASSPSEDDEQFF

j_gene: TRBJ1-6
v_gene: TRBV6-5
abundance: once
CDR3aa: CASRRDSLNSPLHF

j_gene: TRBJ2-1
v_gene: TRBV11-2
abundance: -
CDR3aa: CASSLVKLYNEQFF

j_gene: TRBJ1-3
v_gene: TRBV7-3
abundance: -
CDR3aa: CASSLSGGSTSSGNTIYF

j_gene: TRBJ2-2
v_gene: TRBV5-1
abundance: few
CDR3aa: CASSFGGNTGELFF

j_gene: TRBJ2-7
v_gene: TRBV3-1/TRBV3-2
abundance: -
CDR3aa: CASSPGGRPPYEQYF

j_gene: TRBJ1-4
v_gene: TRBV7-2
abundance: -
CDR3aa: CASTGGRANEKLFF

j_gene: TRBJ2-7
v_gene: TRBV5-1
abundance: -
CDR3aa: CASTRESRNEQYF

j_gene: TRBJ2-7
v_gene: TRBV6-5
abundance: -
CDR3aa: CASSLLYEQYF

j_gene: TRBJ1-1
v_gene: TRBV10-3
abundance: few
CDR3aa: CAISATTRMNTEAFF

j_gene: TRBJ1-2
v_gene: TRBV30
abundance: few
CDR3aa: CAWSVASRGYTF

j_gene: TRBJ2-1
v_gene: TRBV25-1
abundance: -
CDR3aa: CASSPAGGPVADEQFF

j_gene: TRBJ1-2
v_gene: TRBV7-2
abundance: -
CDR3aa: CASTPQEGQGYGYTF

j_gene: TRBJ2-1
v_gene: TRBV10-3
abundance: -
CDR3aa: CAISDPRGSGGAYNEQFF

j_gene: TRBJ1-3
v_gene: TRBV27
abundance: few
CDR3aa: CASRPQGQVSGNTIYF